This T cell receptor (beta chain) came from a study of control samples from healthy donors and cancer patients. This table comes from immunoSEQ multiplex PCR, and its TCRdb copy is limited to in-frame clones, with some not included. The data show approximately 190,000 clones, 91% seen once. CDR3 length equals 19 residues. Germline lookup yields CDR1 PRHDT and CDR2 FYEKMQ (reference sequence). V was clipped by 5 bases and J by 0 bases, with 26 bases between them. The J gene is TRBJ2-7, the V gene TRBV13; D is possibly TRBD1 or TRBD2 (5 bases each). The sequenced material came from blood. This receptor was identified in a man aged 25 to 45 in good health. DNA of the CDR3: TGTGCCAGCAGCGCGACGACGCCCGGGGTACAGGTATACTCCTACGAGCAGTACTTC. Its translation is CASSATTPGVQVYSYEQYF.